The 12 T cell receptor beta chains reported below all come from one sample, sequenced in a study of cytomegalovirus exposure and HLA in healthy donors. The PCR contained 60 Vbeta and 13 Jbeta primers. Profiling relied on immunoSEQ multiplex PCR, and the TCRdb table lists in-frame clones only, not all of them. The sample yields more than 150,000 clones, roughly 72% seen once. Material for sequencing was PBMCs. These TCRs come from a middle-aged man in good health and CMV-seronegative.

The chain carries TRBV5-1 and TRBJ1-1; D uncertain. The ends were cut back, 6 bases at V and 1 base at J, with 7 bases in the middle. Germline CDR1 and CDR2: SGHRS and YFSETQ. The CDR3 extends over 12 amino acids. CDR3 protein: CASKEPNTEAFF. The CDR3 region has the DNA TGCGCCAGCAAAGAGCCGAACACTGAAGCTTTCTTT.

V and J are TRBV4-1 and TRBJ2-3, with D unclear. V was trimmed by 0 bases and J by 1 base, leaving 5 bases between them. Germline assignment: CDR1 MGHRA and CDR2 YSYEKL. CDR3 length: 14 amino acids. As DNA, the CDR3 is TGCGCCAGCAGCCAAGATCAGGGCACAGATACGCAGTATTTT. This sequence encodes CASSQDQGTDTQYF.

The chain uses TRBV7-8 and TRBJ2-5, with D maybe TRBD1 (6 bases). The CDR3 spans 14 residues. Germline V CDR1 and CDR2: SGHVS, FQNEAQ. The V and J ends lost 7 bases and 5 bases respectively, with 17 bases between them. Written as DNA, the CDR3 is TGTGCCAGCACAATTACAGGGCCGGGGGAGACCCAGTACTTC. Protein product: CASTITGPGETQYF.

A few counts support this clone. The rearrangement joins TRBV4-2 to TRBJ2-1; D is possibly TRBD2 (6 bases). The germline CDR1 and CDR2 sequences are LGHNA and YNFKEQ. The CDR3 length is 14 residues. Trimming removed 5 bases from V and 5 bases from J, with 13 bases in between. The CDR3 sequence: CASSLGTGNNEQFF. The DNA for the CDR3 is TGTGCCAGCAGCTTAGGGACTGGAAACAATGAGCAGTTCTTC.

The chain links TRBV28 to TRBJ2-7, with 10 bases identical to TRBD1. Germline lookup yields CDR1 MDHEN and CDR2 SYDVKM. Trimming cost V 5 bases and J 9 bases; bases outside gene matches: 7. This CDR3 comprises 13 residues. The CDR3 region has the DNA TGTGCCAGCAGTAGGGGACAGGGGCTAGGGCAGTACTTC. It translates to CASSRGQGLGQYF.

V is TRBV7-2 and J is TRBJ1-1; possibly TRBD1 for D (6 bases). The germline gives CDR1 SGHTA, CDR2 FQGNSA. The V end lost 1 base, the J end lost 8 bases, and 14 bases lay between the germline ends. The CDR3 consists of 14 residues. CDR3 region: CASSLDRVKKEAFF. The CDR3 DNA is TGTGCCAGCAGCTTAGACAGGGTAAAGAAGGAAGCTTTCTTT.

This clone was detected only a few times. A much larger clone lies one base from this, so it may be a read error. At the DNA level, this CDR3 is encoded by other sequences in the same sample as well. This rearrangement joins TRBV4-3 to TRBJ1-5, with no clear D. Per the germline V gene, CDR1 is LGHNA and CDR2 is YSLEER. The V end lost 0 bases, the J end lost 9 bases, and 6 bases lay between the germline ends. This CDR3 has 12 residues. The CDR3 region has the DNA TGCGCCAGCAGCCAAGAGGCAGGGCCCCAGCATTTT. Protein product: CASSQEAGPQHF.

The rearrangement links TRBV18 to TRBJ2-1; 13 bases align to TRBD2. This CDR3 is 17 amino acids long. With 1 base clipped from V and 7 bases from J, the junction kept 7 bases outside the gene matches. Germline assignment: CDR1 KGHSH and CDR2 LQKENI. In DNA, the CDR3 is TGTGCCAGCTCACCACGAGAAACTAGCGGGAGGGGGAATGAGCAGTTCTTC. Encoded protein: CASSPRETSGRGNEQFF.

This sequence joins TRBV19 and TRBJ2-5; D is unclear. Deletions cut 9 bases from V and 2 bases from J, with 10 bases between. The CDR3 length is 12 residues. Germline CDR1 LNHDA, CDR2 SQIVND (reference sequence). DNA for the CDR3: TGTGCCAGGAAAGCGCCTCAAGAGACCCAGTACTTC. This codes for CARKAPQETQYF.

V usage is TRBV5-1 and J usage is TRBJ1-1; TRBD1 is a possible D gene (6 bases). The CDR3 consists of 16 residues. The germline V and J ends were trimmed by 3 bases and 0 bases, with 15 bases remaining between them. Germline assignment: CDR1 SGHRS and CDR2 YFSETQ. The CDR3 bases are TGCGCCAGCAGCTGGCGACATGGGGGCTTGAACACTGAAGCTTTCTTT. Protein: CASSWRHGGLNTEAFF.

This clone was seen a single time. This chain connects TRBV29-1 to TRBJ2-3, with TRBD1 matching 7 bases. Germline loops: CDR1 SQVTM, CDR2 ANQGSEA. The CDR3 spans 15 residues. Trimming cost V 2 bases and J 3 bases; bases outside gene matches: 8. The CDR3 loop is CSVERRQGGTDTQYF. The DNA for the CDR3 is TGCAGCGTTGAAAGAAGACAGGGTGGTACAGATACGCAGTATTTT.

This chain joins TRBV5-1 and TRBJ2-1; 8 bases align to TRBD2. Germline V gene lookup returns CDR1 SGHRS and CDR2 YFSETQ. This CDR3 comprises 15 residues. The trim removed 0 bases at V and 6 bases at J, leaving 5 bases unmatched. The CDR3 DNA reads TGCGCCAGCAGCTTGGTCAGCGGGAGTATCAATGAGCAGTTCTTC. It translates to CASSLVSGSINEQFF. Based on the CDR3 plus reference TRBV5-1 and TRBJ2-1, the full variable domain is KAGVTQTPRYLIKTRGQQVTLSCSPISGHRSVSWYQQTPGQGLQFLFEYFSETQRNKGNFPGRFSGRQFSNSRSEMNVSTLELGDSALYLCASSLVSGSINEQFFGPGTRLTVL.